This T cell receptor (beta chain) emerged from a study of a mutant IDH1 vaccine in newly diagnosed glioma. Time point noted: week 35, safety follow-up. All doses held 300 ug of mutant IDH1 20-mer peptide, with topical imiquimod. The repertoire was sequenced with immunoSEQ multiplex PCR; TCRdb's copy has only in-frame clones and lacks some. This sample yields just over 65,000 clones, of which roughly 83% are seen a single time; about 12% belongs to the top ten. The CDR3 has 14 amino acids. The ends were cut back, 0 bases at V and 5 bases at J, with 11 bases in the middle. Germline V CDR1 and CDR2: GTSNPN, SVGIG (reference sequence). With regard to this clone: The antigen is unknown.

The receptor's source is a man younger than 35 with glioma. This rearrangement joins TRBV30 to TRBJ2-4; D call uncertain. Sequenced material: PBMCs, taken from a glioma patient whose treatment included an IDH1 peptide vaccine. The chain's CDR3 is CAWSVWRQENIQYF. CDR3 DNA sequence: TGTGCCTGGAGTGTATGGCGGCAGGAAAACATTCAGTACTTC.